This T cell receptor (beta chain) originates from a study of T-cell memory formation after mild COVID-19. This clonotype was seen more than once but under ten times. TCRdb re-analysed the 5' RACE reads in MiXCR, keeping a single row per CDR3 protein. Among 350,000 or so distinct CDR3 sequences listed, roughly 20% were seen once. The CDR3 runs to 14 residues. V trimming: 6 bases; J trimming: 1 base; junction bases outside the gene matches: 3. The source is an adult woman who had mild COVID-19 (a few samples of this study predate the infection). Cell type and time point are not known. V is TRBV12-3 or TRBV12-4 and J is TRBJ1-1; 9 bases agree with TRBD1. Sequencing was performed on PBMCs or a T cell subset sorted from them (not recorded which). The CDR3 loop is CASRGQGRNTEAFF. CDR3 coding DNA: TGTGCCAGCAGGGGACAGGGTCGGAACACTGAAGCTTTCTTT.